This T cell receptor beta chain comes out of a study of cytotoxic CD8 clonotypes in ibrutinib-treated CLL. The overall study: Sequencing produced an average of roughly 280,000 productive templates and 94,082 productive rearrangements per sample.

The protocol was immunoSEQ multiplex PCR, while the TCRdb copy is restricted to in-frame clones and leaves out a portion. Of 70,000 to 85,000 clones in the sample, around 81% were seen once. General observations from the study: Clonality rose at ibrutinib response, held steady in sustained remission, and fell toward baseline at progression.

Turning to this clone: Its antigen is unknown.

Genomic DNA in an amount of approximately 1.9 micrograms was extracted from cryopreserved PBMCs and used for the preparation of TCR beta libraries. The V and J ends lost 4 bases and 3 bases respectively, with 4 bases between them. Germline-derived CDR1 and CDR2 are SEHNR and FQNEAQ (reference sequence). This CDR3 contains 12 residues. J is TRBJ1-3 and V is TRBV7-9; D gene unclear. The sequence derives from a human donor with chronic lymphocytic leukemia. Sequencing was performed on PBMCs, taken at disease progression, from a patient treated with ibrutinib. Here the CDR3 reads CASSYDGNTIYF. For the CDR3, the DNA is TGTGCCAGCAGCTATGATGGAAACACCATATATTTT. The full variable domain, with the rest looked up from reference TRBV7-9 and TRBJ1-3, is DTGVSQNPRHKITKRGQNVTFRCDPISEHNRLYWYRQTLGQGPEFLTYFQNEAQLEKSRLLSDRFSAERPKGSFSTLEIQRTEQGDSAMYLCASSYDGNTIYFGEGSWLTVV.